This entry concerns a single TCR beta chain. The antigen remains unidentified. The data are from a study of cytomegalovirus exposure and HLA in healthy donors. Study-level findings and limits: Trimming of TCR beta V- and J-genes showed a link, identified in a later analysis, to a missense DCLRE1C variant.

Germline CDR1 is SEHNR and CDR2 is FQNEAQ (reference sequence). The CDR3 length is 17 residues. The V end lost 5 bases, the J end lost 0 bases, and 16 bases lay between the germline ends. With 60 Vbeta and 13 Jbeta primers, the PCR was carried out. Only in-frame clones appear in the TCRdb table, and some are missing; sequencing was by immunoSEQ multiplex PCR. The sample holds fewer than 150,000 clones; about four fifths are singletons and the top ten take 2% to 2.5%. The chain is built from TRBV7-9 and TRBJ2-2; D might be TRBD1 (7 bases). Input material: PBMCs. This clonotype was sampled from a man between 25 and 39 years old in good health and CMV-seronegative. The CDR3 region is CASSPSRGTANTGELFF. CDR3 nucleotide sequence: TGTGCCAGCAGCCCAAGTCGGGGGACAGCGAACACCGGGGAGCTGTTTTTT.